This note documents a single TCR beta chain sequence. Its binding antigen is unknown. Per-nucleotide qualities are absent, and no much larger clonotype sits a single base away. The method behind the library was the immunoSEQ multiplex PCR assay. Not all clones reach the TCRdb copy of this immuneACCESS table, which keeps in-frame sequences only. Checked studies attribute under half of the gap to unresolved V genes and leave the rest unexplained. Counted in this sample were about 55,000 clones; roughly 95% of them appeared once. The ten largest clones take up 0.85% to 1.4% of the sample. This entry belongs to a study of control samples from healthy donors and cancer patients (dated by TCRdb to 2020 to 2021). Reading from cysteine to phenylalanine, the CDR3 counts 16 amino acids. The sequence is cut down to CDR3 DNA, 48 bases in frame from base 1. CDR1 MDHEN and CDR2 SYDVKM were looked up in the germline V gene. Trimming removed 5 bases from V and 3 bases from J, leaving 19 bases between the germline ends.

The sequencing sample was made of blood. The V and J genes are TRBV28 and TRBJ1-1; a tentative D match to TRBD1 spans 6 bases. The sequence was collected from a woman aged 18-29 years in good health. The bases are TGTGCCAGCAGTAATATAGCAGGGGCGGAGGACACTGAAGCTTTCTTT. The encoded protein is CASSNIAGAEDTEAFF.